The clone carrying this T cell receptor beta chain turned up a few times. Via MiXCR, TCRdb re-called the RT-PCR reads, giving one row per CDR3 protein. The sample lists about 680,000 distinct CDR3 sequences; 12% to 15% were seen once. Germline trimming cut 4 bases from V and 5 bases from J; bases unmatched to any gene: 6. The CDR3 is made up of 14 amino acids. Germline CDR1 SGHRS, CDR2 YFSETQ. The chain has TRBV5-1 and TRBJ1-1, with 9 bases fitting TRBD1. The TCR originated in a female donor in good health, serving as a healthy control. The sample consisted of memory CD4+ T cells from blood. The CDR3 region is CASSPGGTGTEAFF. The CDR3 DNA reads TGCGCCAGCAGCCCGGGGGGGACAGGGACTGAAGCTTTCTTT.